The entry below describes one T cell receptor beta chain. The data originate from a study of blood T cells in healthy people across ages. Germline lookup yields CDR1 SGHTA and CDR2 FQGNSA. The CDR3 spans 14 residues. Losses at the gene ends were 5 bases for V and 5 bases for J; bases not matched to a gene: 5. Then a second PCR, running about 6 to 12 cycles, was carried out with a sample-barcoded 5' primer and a J-beta primer mix. MiXCR was run by TCRdb on the 5' RACE reads, yielding one entry per CDR3 protein. The sample holds about 690,000 distinct CDR3 sequences, around 38% seen once. The receptor comes from a man older than 75 in good health. The sample consisted of blood. The chain employs TRBV7-2 and TRBJ1-2; TRBD1 matches at 10 bases. The CDR3 DNA reads as TGTGCCAGCAGCCTTGGACAGGGGGAATATGGCTACACCTTC. It translates to CASSLGQGEYGYTF.